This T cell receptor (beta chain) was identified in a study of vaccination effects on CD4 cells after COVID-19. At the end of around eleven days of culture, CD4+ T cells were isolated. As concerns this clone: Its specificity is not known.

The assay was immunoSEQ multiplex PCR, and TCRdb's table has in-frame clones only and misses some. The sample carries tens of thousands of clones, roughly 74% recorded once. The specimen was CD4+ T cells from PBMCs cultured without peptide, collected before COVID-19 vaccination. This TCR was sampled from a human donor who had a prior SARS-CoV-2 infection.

The CDR3 is CASSVGTSGVTQYF. The CDR3 nucleotides are TGTGCCAGCAGCGTAGGGACTAGCGGGGTGACCCAGTACTTC. V gene TRBV9 combines with J gene TRBJ2-5, with TRBD2 matching over 12 bases. V lost 0 bases, J lost 7 bases, and 1 base stayed unmatched. This CDR3 has 14 amino acids. Germline CDR1 is SGDLS and CDR2 is YYNGEE.